Below, 14 T cell receptor beta chains from the same sample are listed, as sequenced in a study of T cell responses to AZD1222 COVID-19 vaccine. TCRdb keeps only in-frame clones here, not all; method: immunoSEQ multiplex PCR. The repertoire has around 130,000 clones, approximately 85% of them found once; the top ten carry 7.6%. The sequencing here drew on peripheral blood, taken on day 0 of AZD1222 vaccination. The receptors derive from an adult in good health.

This clone occurred once. CDR3 DNA sequence: TGTGCCAGCAGGGCGGGAGTGGCATCCTACGAGCAGTACTTC. It specifies CASRAGVASYEQYF. This chain uses TRBV11-2 with TRBJ2-7; TRBD2 aligns across 7 bases. V was clipped by 6 bases and J by 1 base; unmatched bases: 6. The CDR3 sequence is 14 residues long. CDR1 is SGHAT and CDR2 is FQNNGV in the germline V gene.

In DNA form, the CDR3 reads TGTGCCAGCAGTCGCTGGACAGTAGCCAATTCACCCCTCCACTTT. Its translation: CASSRWTVANSPLHF. The V and J genes are TRBV27 and TRBJ1-6; D might be TRBD1 (6 bases). Germline assignment: CDR1 MNHEY and CDR2 SMNVEV (reference sequence). Trimming took 5 bases from V and 7 from J, leaving 15 bases between them. The CDR3 runs to 15 residues.

The J gene is TRBJ1-4, the V gene TRBV28; D ambiguous. The CDR3 length is 12 residues. V lost 6 bases and J 7 bases, leaving 9 bases between the germline ends. Germline CDR1 and CDR2: MDHEN and SYDVKM. This CDR3 is CASRQRFEKLFF. The DNA for the CDR3 is TGTGCCAGCAGGCAGCGGTTTGAAAAACTGTTTTTT.

V is TRBV11-2 and J is TRBJ1-1, with TRBD1 identical over 7 bases. The CDR3 totals 14 residues. Germline CDR1 SGHAT, CDR2 FQNNGV. The V segment lost 6 bases and the J segment 4 bases; nucleotides outside the gene matches: 8. CDR3 coding DNA: TGTGCCAGCAGGCCTTGGGACAGCATCACTGAAGCTTTCTTT. It specifies CASRPWDSITEAFF.

CDR3 amino acids: CASSYSVTTYEQYF. CDR3 coding DNA: TGTGCCAGCAGTTACTCTGTAACCACCTACGAGCAGTACTTC. This sequence joins TRBV6-5 and TRBJ2-7, with D unclear. Germline V gene data show CDR1 as MNHEY and CDR2 as SVGAGI. V dropped 0 bases and J dropped 2 bases, with 8 bases sitting between them. This CDR3 contains 14 residues.

This clone is a singleton in its sample. The J gene is TRBJ2-7, the V gene TRBV7-2, with D hard to call. Germline-derived CDR1 and CDR2 are SGHTA and FQGNSA. Trimming left V 1 base short and J 4 bases short, with 8 bases between. The CDR3 consists of 13 residues. The CDR3 DNA sequence: TGTGCCAGCAGCTTAGGTTCCGGGTACGAGCAGTACTTC. It translates to CASSLGSGYEQYF.

A single count supports this clone. This CDR3 is also generated by other DNA sequences in the sample. J is TRBJ2-1 and V is TRBV19, with TRBD2 matching 9 bases. The V gene's germline CDR1 is LNHDA and CDR2 SQIVND (reference sequence). With V trimmed by 3 bases and J by 0 bases, 0 bases remained unmatched. The CDR3 extends over 15 amino acids. CDR3 sequence: CASSISGSSYNEQFF. CDR3 bases: TGTGCCAGTAGTATTAGCGGGAGCTCCTACAATGAGCAGTTCTTC.

J is TRBJ1-2 and V is TRBV6-2 or TRBV6-3; 8 positions agree with TRBD1. CDR1 and CDR2 from the germline V gene are MNHEY and SVGEGT. This CDR3 is 13 amino acids long. Unmatched junction bases numbered 0, after V lost 2 bases and J lost 4 bases. This chain's CDR3 is CASSYDRGYGYTF. In nucleotides, the CDR3 is TGTGCCAGCAGTTACGACAGGGGCTATGGCTACACCTTC.

This chain's CDR3 is CASSLETYEQYF. The DNA for the CDR3 is TGTGCCAGCAGTCTTGAGACATACGAGCAGTACTTC. The chain joins TRBV6-2 or TRBV6-3 to TRBJ2-7, with D unresolved. The CDR3 runs to 12 residues. V lost 5 bases, J lost 4 bases, and 9 bases lay in between. Germline V gene data show CDR1 as MNHEY and CDR2 as SVGEGT.

The chain employs TRBV7-9 and TRBJ1-4; no firm D call. The V gene's germline CDR1 is SEHNR and CDR2 FQNEAQ (reference sequence). This CDR3 is 12 amino acids long. V was clipped by 2 bases and J by 4 bases, with 2 bases between them. The CDR3 nucleotides are TGTGCCAGCAGCTTAAGTAATGAAAAACTGTTTTTT. This gives the protein CASSLSNEKLFF.

This CDR3 reads CASSLTGMNSPLHF. For the CDR3, the DNA is TGTGCCAGCAGCTTGACAGGAATGAATTCACCCCTCCACTTT. J is TRBJ1-6 and V is TRBV11-3, with D perhaps TRBD1 (6 bases). The germline V and J ends were trimmed by 3 bases and 7 bases, with 10 bases remaining between them. The V gene's germline CDR1 is SGHNT and CDR2 YENEEA. This CDR3 region has 14 residues.

V is TRBV12-3 or TRBV12-4 and J is TRBJ1-6; D is possibly TRBD1 (6 bases). The CDR3 extends over 13 amino acids. V was pared by 5 bases and J by 14 bases, with 16 bases between. CDR3 protein: CASSIRQAGALHF. The CDR3 nucleotides are TGTGCCAGCAGTATTCGACAGGCAGGGGCCCTCCACTTT.

In this sample, this clone turned up once. The chain couples TRBV5-1 to TRBJ1-2; 10 bases are a match to TRBD1. Germline-derived CDR1 and CDR2 are SGHRS and YFSETQ. Germline trimming cut 5 bases from V and 6 bases from J; bases unmatched to any gene: 4. The CDR3 runs 13 residues. CDR3 DNA sequence: TGCGCCAGCAGGCCCGGGACAGGGGATGGCTACACCTTC. Protein: CASRPGTGDGYTF.

In its sample, this clone was seen once. The chain joins TRBV5-8 to TRBJ1-1, with TRBD1 as a possible D gene (5 bases). The CDR3 is 15 amino acids. CDR1 is SGHTS and CDR2 is YDEGEE in the germline V gene. The V end was cut by 0 bases, the J end by 6 bases, with 15 bases between. CDR3 loop: CASSLVGGEEPEAFF. The CDR3 DNA reads as TGTGCCAGCAGCTTGGTGGGGGGAGAGGAACCTGAAGCTTTCTTT.